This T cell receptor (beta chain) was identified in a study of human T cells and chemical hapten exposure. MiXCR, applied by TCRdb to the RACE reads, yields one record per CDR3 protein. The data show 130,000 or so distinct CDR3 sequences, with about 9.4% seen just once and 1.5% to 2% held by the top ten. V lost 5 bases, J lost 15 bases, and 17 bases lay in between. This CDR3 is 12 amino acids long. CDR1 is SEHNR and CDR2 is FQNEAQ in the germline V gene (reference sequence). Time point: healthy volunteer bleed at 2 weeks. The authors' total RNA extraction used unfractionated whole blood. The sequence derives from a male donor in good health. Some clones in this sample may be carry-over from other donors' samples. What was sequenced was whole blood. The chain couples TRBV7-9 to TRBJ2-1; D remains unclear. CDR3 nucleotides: TGTGCCAGCAGCCAAACTGAACCCCGTTGGTTCTTC. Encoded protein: CASSQTEPRWFF.